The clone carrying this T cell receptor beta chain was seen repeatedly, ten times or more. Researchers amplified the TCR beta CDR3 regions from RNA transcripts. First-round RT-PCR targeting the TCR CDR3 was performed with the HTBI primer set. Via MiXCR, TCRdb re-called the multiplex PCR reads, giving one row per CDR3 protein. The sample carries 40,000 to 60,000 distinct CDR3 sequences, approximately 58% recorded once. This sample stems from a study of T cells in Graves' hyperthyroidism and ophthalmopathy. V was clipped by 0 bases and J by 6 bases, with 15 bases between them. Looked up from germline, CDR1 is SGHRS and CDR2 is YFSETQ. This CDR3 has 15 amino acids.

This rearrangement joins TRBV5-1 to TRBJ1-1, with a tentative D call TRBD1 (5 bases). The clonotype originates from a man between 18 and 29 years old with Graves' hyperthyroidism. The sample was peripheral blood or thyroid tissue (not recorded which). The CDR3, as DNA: TGCGCCAGCAGCTTGGAACGGGACTTTGTGGCTGAAGCTTTCTTT. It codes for CASSLERDFVAEAFF.